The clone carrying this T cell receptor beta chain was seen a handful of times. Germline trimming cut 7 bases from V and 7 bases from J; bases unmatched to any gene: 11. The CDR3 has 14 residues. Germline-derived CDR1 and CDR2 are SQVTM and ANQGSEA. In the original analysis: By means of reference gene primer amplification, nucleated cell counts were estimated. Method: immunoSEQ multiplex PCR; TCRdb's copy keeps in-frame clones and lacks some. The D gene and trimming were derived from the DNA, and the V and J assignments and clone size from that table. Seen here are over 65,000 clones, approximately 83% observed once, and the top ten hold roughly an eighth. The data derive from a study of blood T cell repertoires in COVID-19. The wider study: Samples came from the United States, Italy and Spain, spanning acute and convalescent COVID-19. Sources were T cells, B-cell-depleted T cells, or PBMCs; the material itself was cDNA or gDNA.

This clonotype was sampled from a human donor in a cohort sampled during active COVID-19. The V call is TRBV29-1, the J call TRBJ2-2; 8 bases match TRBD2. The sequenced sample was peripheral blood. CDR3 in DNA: TGCAGCGCCGGGGGGGCCAGGGGAAACGGGGAGCTGTTTTTT. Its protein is CSAGGARGNGELFF.